Shown below are 26 T cell receptor beta chains from a single sample sequenced in a study of T cells in Graves' hyperthyroidism and ophthalmopathy. Amplification of TCR beta CDR3 regions used RNA as the template. Primed by the HTBI set, a first-round RT-PCR was run on the TCR CDR3. TCRdb recomputed calls from the multiplex PCR reads with MiXCR, one row per CDR3 protein. Among hundreds of thousands of distinct CDR3 sequences listed, approximately 13% were seen once. Input material: blood. The receptor source for this set is a woman between 18 and 29 years old with Graves' hyperthyroidism.

About this clonotype itself: The CDR3 end shows no conserved phenylalanine or tryptophan, and so a read error is likely. The chain combines TRBV5-1 with TRBJ1-1; D is undetermined. CDR3 length: 15 residues. The V gene's germline CDR1 is SGHRS and CDR2 YFSETQ. The ends were cut back, 0 bases at V and 0 bases at J, with 9 bases in the middle. The CDR3: CASSLDPVMNTEAFS. The CDR3 nucleotides are TGCGCCAGCAGCTTGGATCCAGTTATGAACACTGAAGCTTTCTCT.

This clonotype was counted ten times or more. This sequence joins TRBV4-1 and TRBJ2-3, with D hard to call. Trimming took off 3 bases at V and 6 bases at J, with 10 bases between the two ends. The length of the CDR3 is 13 residues. Germline CDR1 reads MGHRA; CDR2 reads YSYEKL. The CDR3 loop reads CASSHPGADTQYF. DNA of the CDR3: TGCGCCAGCAGCCATCCAGGCGCGGATACGCAGTATTTT.

The chain uses TRBV5-6 and TRBJ2-7; no definite D call. This CDR3 has 12 residues. Between the trimmed V and J ends, which lost 2 bases and 6 bases, there was a span of 9 bases. In germline, CDR1 is SGHDT, CDR2 YYEEEE. The chain's CDR3 is CASSFVAGEQYF. CDR3 coding DNA: TGTGCCAGCAGCTTTGTGGCTGGCGAGCAGTACTTC.

This clonotype was observed many times. The V gene is TRBV28, the J gene TRBJ2-7; possibly TRBD2 for D (5 bases). Germline assignment: CDR1 MDHEN and CDR2 SYDVKM. Trimming took off 8 bases at V and 2 bases at J, with 19 bases between the two ends. The CDR3 has 15 amino acids. CDR3 loop: CASRGRRRVTYEQYF. CDR3 coding DNA: TGTGCCAGCCGGGGAAGGCGCCGGGTTACCTACGAGCAGTACTTC.

This clonotype was counted a few times. The chain combines TRBV20-1 with TRBJ2-5; 7 bases align to TRBD1. The V gene end was trimmed by 3 bases and the J gene end by 4 bases; junction bases not matched to a gene: 11. Germline CDR1 DFQATT, CDR2 SNEGSKA (reference sequence). The CDR3 spans 15 residues. The CDR3 sequence is CSARDRQGSPETQYF. Written as DNA, the CDR3 is TGCAGTGCTAGGGACCGACAGGGATCCCCAGAGACCCAGTACTTC.

This clonotype was observed at least ten times. The CDR3 bases are TGTGCCAGCGGACCCTGGGGTGGAGCTTTCTTT. Protein sequence: CASGPWGGAFF. V gene TRBV28 combines with J gene TRBJ1-1, with no clear D. The germline V gene encodes CDR1 MDHEN and CDR2 SYDVKM. This CDR3 spans 11 amino acids. Trimming cost V 8 bases and J 10 bases, with 14 bases left between them.

This clonotype was picked up many times. The V gene is TRBV20-1, the J gene TRBJ2-7; maybe TRBD2 (6 bases). Trimming pared 7 bases from V and 6 bases from J, leaving 16 bases between. CDR1 and CDR2 from the germline V gene are DFQATT and SNEGSKA (reference sequence). The CDR3 extends over 12 amino acids. The CDR3 region is CSVNVLASEQYF. CDR3 nucleotides: TGCAGTGTAAATGTACTAGCAAGCGAGCAGTACTTC.

The chain couples TRBV7-9 to TRBJ2-5; D is uncertain. Germline V gene data show CDR1 as SEHNR and CDR2 as FQNEAQ (reference sequence). The V end was cut by 1 base, the J end by 1 base, with 13 bases between. This CDR3 has 16 residues. CDR3 coding DNA: TGTGCCAGCAGCTTAGATTCCGGCAGCAGCCAAGAGACCCAGTACTTC. It specifies CASSLDSGSSQETQYF. Variable domain in full (rest from reference TRBV7-9 and TRBJ2-5): DTGVSQNPRHKITKRGQNVTFRCDPISEHNRLYWYRQTLGQGPEFLTYFQNEAQLEKSRLLSDRFSAERPKGSFSTLEIQRTEQGDSAMYLCASSLDSGSSQETQYFGPGTRLLVL.

The chain combines TRBV6-1 with TRBJ2-5, with TRBD1 identical over 9 bases. The J segment lost 4 bases and the V segment lost 5 bases, leaving 11 bases of the junction unmatched. CDR3 size: 16 residues. Germline loops: CDR1 MNHNS, CDR2 SASEGT. In DNA, the CDR3 is TGTGCCAGCAGTCAGACAGGGGGGGCCGGGAGAGAGACCCAGTACTTC. Protein: CASSQTGGAGRETQYF.

The table lists this clonotype with a few counts. V usage is TRBV20-1 and J usage is TRBJ1-6; 7 nucleotides match TRBD1. The V and J ends lost 0 bases and 2 bases, in that order; junction bases with no gene match: 4. Germline V lookup: CDR1 DFQATT, CDR2 SNEGSKA (reference sequence). The CDR3 is 16 residues long. The CDR3 nucleotides read TGCAGTGCTAGAGAAAGGGGGCACACCTATAATTCACCCCTCCACTTT. The encoded protein is CSARERGHTYNSPLHF.

Remarks on this clonotype: Possible read error: a much larger clone is one base away. The chain is built from TRBV7-8 and TRBJ1-5, with a possible D match to TRBD1 (6 bases). The CDR3 covers 15 residues. The V end was cut by 7 bases, the J end by 0 bases, with 13 bases between. The germline CDR1 and CDR2 sequences are SGHVS and FQNEAQ. In DNA, the CDR3 is TGTGCCAGCAACTCGGGACAAGATAGCAATCAGCCCCAGCATTTT. It translates to CASNSGQDSNQPQHF.

This clonotype occurred many times. The V call is TRBV28, the J call TRBJ1-4, with 8 bases that match TRBD1. Germline CDR1 and CDR2: MDHEN and SYDVKM. Unmatched junction bases numbered 7, after V lost 4 bases and J lost 6 bases. This CDR3 region has 15 residues. CDR3 sequence reads: CASSSPQGAYEKLFF. CDR3 coding DNA: TGTGCCAGCAGTTCTCCCCAGGGGGCGTATGAAAAACTGTTTTTT.

This clonotype was seen many times. The J gene is TRBJ2-2, the V gene TRBV14, with D tentatively TRBD1 (5 bases). The CDR3 length is 13 residues. V lost 2 bases and J lost 4, with 5 bases in between. Germline CDR1 and CDR2: SGHDN and FVKESK. The CDR3 nucleotides are TGTGCCAGCAGCCAACAGGGCACCGGGGAGCTGTTTTTT. Protein: CASSQQGTGELFF. Looking up the rest from reference TRBV14 and TRBJ2-2 gives the full variable domain: EAGVTQFPSHSVIEKGQTVTLRCDPISGHDNLYWYRRVMGKEIKFLLHFVKESKQDESGMPNNRFLAERTGGTYSTLKVQPAELEDSGVYFCASSQQGTGELFFGEGSRLTVL.

This clonotype occurred many times. The genes are TRBV10-3 and TRBJ2-5; D remains unclear. CDR1 is ENHRY and CDR2 is SYGVKD in the germline V gene. The CDR3 extends over 13 amino acids. V was trimmed by 6 bases and J by 1 base, leaving 9 bases between them. CDR3 protein: CAISPRPQETQYF. Here the CDR3 DNA reads TGTGCCATCAGCCCTAGGCCCCAAGAGACCCAGTACTTC.

The chain carries TRBV7-3 and TRBJ2-1; the D gene is possibly TRBD2 (6 bases). V lost 3 bases and J lost 5, with 11 bases in between. The CDR3 is 14 amino acids. The germline gives CDR1 SGHTA, CDR2 FQGTGA. In nucleotides, the CDR3 is TGTGCCAGCAGCTTGTCGGGGGTCAACAATGAGCAGTTCTTC. Its translation: CASSLSGVNNEQFF.

This clonotype was detected ten times or more. This rearrangement joins TRBV6-6 to TRBJ1-5; no firm D call. Germline CDR1 MNHNY, CDR2 SVGAGI (reference sequence). The CDR3 is 15 residues long. Trimming took off 0 bases at V and 5 bases at J, with 11 bases between the two ends. In nucleotides, the CDR3 is TGTGCCAGCAGTTACTCACAGCCGGCGGATCAGCCCCAGCATTTT. This gives the protein CASSYSQPADQPQHF.

The sample holds many counts of this clonotype. The V and J genes are TRBV6-1 and TRBJ2-1, with 11 bases matching TRBD2. This CDR3 is built from 17 residues. Germline lookup yields CDR1 MNHNS and CDR2 SASEGT. Trimming took 3 bases from V and 2 from J; bases not matched to a gene: 6. As DNA, the CDR3 is TGTGCCAGCAGTGATTTTACTAGCGGGAGTCCCTACAATGAGCAGTTCTTC. Its protein is CASSDFTSGSPYNEQFF.

This clonotype was observed a handful of times. The rearrangement uses TRBV6-4 and TRBJ2-2; perhaps TRBD2 as D (5 bases). V was pared by 3 bases and J by 1 base, with 12 bases between. The CDR3 covers 16 residues. Germline lookup yields CDR1 MRHNA and CDR2 SNTAGT. CDR3 sequence reads: CASSEEGGLNTGELFF. The CDR3 region has the DNA TGTGCCAGCAGTGAAGAAGGCGGGTTGAACACCGGGGAGCTGTTTTTT.

The sample holds a few counts of this clonotype. This sequence joins TRBV19 and TRBJ1-2; D uncertain. Per the germline V gene, CDR1 is LNHDA and CDR2 is SQIVND (reference sequence). Trimming removed 3 bases at V and 4 bases at J, with 15 bases between. The CDR3 has 15 amino acids. The DNA for the CDR3 is TGTGCCAGTAGTATTGGTCAAAGGGTATCCTATGGCTACACCTTC. It is translated as CASSIGQRVSYGYTF. The full variable domain, rest sourced from reference TRBV19 and TRBJ1-2, is DGGITQSPKYLFRKEGQNVTLSCEQNLNHDAMYWYRQDPGQGLRLIYYSQIVNDFQKGDIAEGYSVSREKKESFPLTVTSAQKNPTAFYLCASSIGQRVSYGYTFGSGTRLTVV.

This clonotype was seen more than once but under ten times. V and J are TRBV7-9 and TRBJ2-5; TRBD2 aligns across 8 bases. CDR3 length equals 15 residues. Per germline, CDR1 SEHNR and CDR2 FQNEAQ (reference sequence). V lost 3 bases, J lost 5 bases, and 8 bases stayed unmatched. The DNA of the CDR3 is TGTGCCAGCAGCTTCCCCGGGGGGGGTACGGAGACCCAGTACTTC. This translates into CASSFPGGGTETQYF.

This clonotype was counted a few times. The genes are TRBV28 and TRBJ1-5; D is undetermined. The CDR3 loop spans 15 amino acids. Germline assignment: CDR1 MDHEN and CDR2 SYDVKM. Deletions cut 7 bases from V and 1 base from J, with 14 bases between. This chain's CDR3 is CASTPPAGSNQPQHF. CDR3 bases: TGTGCCAGCACCCCCCCGGCTGGCAGCAATCAGCCCCAGCATTTT.

This clonotype was recorded many times. The chain is built from TRBV6-2 or TRBV6-3 and TRBJ2-3; either TRBD1 or TRBD2 may supply D (6 bases each). The CDR3 totals 16 residues. Looked up from germline, CDR1 is MNHEY and CDR2 is SVGEGT. V was shortened by 1 base and J by 5 bases, with 16 bases between the two germline ends. The DNA for the CDR3 is TGTGCCAGCAGTTACTTCGGGGGCGGGAACGGAGATACGCAGTATTTT. Amino acid sequence: CASSYFGGGNGDTQYF.

This clonotype was seen only once. The genes are TRBV2 and TRBJ2-5, with TRBD2 matching 15 bases. V lost 6 bases and J lost 9; bases outside the gene matches: 5. The germline V gene encodes CDR1 SNHLY and CDR2 FYNNEI. This CDR3 has 14 residues. The CDR3 nucleotides read TGTGCCAGCAGGGGACTAGCGGGGGGAGGGGCCCAGTACTTC. As protein: CASRGLAGGGAQYF.

The chain has TRBV19 and TRBJ1-2, with TRBD1 identical over 9 bases. The CDR3 loop spans 15 amino acids. The trim removed 6 bases at V and 4 bases at J, leaving 9 bases unmatched. The germline CDR1 and CDR2 sequences are LNHDA and SQIVND (reference sequence). This chain's CDR3 is CASRPGQGISYGYTF. The CDR3 DNA is TGTGCCAGTAGGCCGGGACAGGGTATTTCCTATGGCTACACCTTC.

In this sample, this clonotype turned up a few times. This could be a read error, since a much larger clone is one nucleotide away. The V and J genes are TRBV20-1 and TRBJ2-5; D uncertain. Per germline, CDR1 DFQATT and CDR2 SNEGSKA (reference sequence). The CDR3 has 14 residues. CDR3 protein: CTVGPHTTQETQYF. Here the CDR3 DNA reads TGCACCGTGGGCCCCCACACCACACAAGAGACCCAGTACTTC.

This clonotype was seen more than once but under ten times. This chain connects TRBV24-1 to TRBJ2-7; D may be TRBD1 or TRBD2 (6 bases each). CDR1 is KGHDR and CDR2 is SFDVKD in the germline V gene. This CDR3 spans 12 amino acids. V gave up 9 bases and J gave up 3 bases, with 11 bases separating them. The CDR3 DNA is TGTGCCACCCGGGGGCAGGACTACGAGCAGTACTTC. Amino acids: CATRGQDYEQYF.